These 28 T cell receptor beta chains came from one sample sequenced in a study of Tregs in tolerant kidney transplant recipients. Produced via immunoSEQ multiplex PCR; TCRdb's table is partial and in-frame only. The table lists about 30,000 clones, with approximately 14% in the top ten. Sample: CD8+ T cells from blood, taken before the transplant. Every receptor here comes from a human donor who received a combined kidney and bone marrow transplant.

Notes on this clone: The CDR3 end lies 3 residues beyond the end of the read and is filled in from the germline J gene. This chain connects TRBV7-9 to TRBJ2-7, with a tentative D call TRBD1 (6 bases). This CDR3 has 15 residues. Per the germline V gene, CDR1 is SEHNR and CDR2 is FQNEAQ (reference sequence). The V gene lost 5 bases and the J gene lost 3 bases, with 17 bases spanning the gap. CDR3 DNA (partial): TGTGCCAGCAGCCTGGGGGTTGGACAGAACTACGAG. Translation gives CASSLGVGQNYE. The entire CDR3 is CASSLGVGQNYEQYF.

Worth noting for this clone: The read ends 3 residues before the CDR3 terminus; that terminus is restored from the germline J gene. The V gene is TRBV19, the J gene TRBJ1-3; D not resolved. Germline V gives CDR1 LNHDA, CDR2 SQIVND (reference sequence). The V gene lost 3 bases and the J gene lost 0 bases, with 6 bases spanning the gap. This CDR3 region has 14 residues. The DNA read from the CDR3 is TGTGCCAGTAGTATTAGCTACTCTGGAAACACC. It is translated as CASSISYSGNT. The CDR3 in full is CASSISYSGNTIYF.

With regard to this clone: The CDR3 end lies 3 residues beyond the end of the read and is filled in from the germline J gene. The chain recombines TRBV20-1 with TRBJ2-7; 7 positions agree with TRBD1. The length of the CDR3 is 16 residues. CDR1 DFQATT and CDR2 SNEGSKA come from the germline V gene (reference sequence). Unmatched junction bases numbered 10, after V lost 0 bases and J lost 2 bases. The CDR3 reads CSARDLRGQSAYEQYF. CDR3 bases read: TGCAGTGCTAGAGATCTCAGGGGACAGTCAGCCTACGAG.

Remarks on this clone: The read is 3 residues too short to cover the CDR3 end, so that end is filled in from the germline J gene. The chain carries TRBV19 and TRBJ2-1; 7 bases are shared with TRBD2. CDR3 length: 16 amino acids. Germline V gene data show CDR1 as LNHDA and CDR2 as SQIVND (reference sequence). Trimming cost V 6 bases and J 4 bases; bases outside gene matches: 12. CDR3 DNA, as far as it was read: TGTGCCAGTAGCCAGACGGGCGGGAGAAGTTACAATGAG. Translation: CASSQTGGRSYNE. Given in full, the CDR3 is CASSQTGGRSYNEQFF.

As regards this clone: The read ends 3 residues before the CDR3 terminus; that terminus is restored from the germline J gene. The genes are TRBV2 and TRBJ2-1; a possible D gene is TRBD1 (5 bases). This CDR3 region has 15 residues. The germline V gene has CDR1 SNHLY and CDR2 FYNNEI. V was cut by 2 bases and J by 8 bases, with 16 bases left in between. CDR3 bases read: TGTGCCAGCAGTGAAAGTTCAGGGATAATTGATGAG. Translation gives CASSESSGIIDE. The whole CDR3 reads CASSESSGIIDEQFF.

Notes on this clone: The read terminates 3 residues before the CDR3 end, so the remaining end is supplied by the germline J gene. J is TRBJ1-1 and V is TRBV7-9; tentative D call: TRBD1 (5 bases). The germline gives CDR1 SEHNR, CDR2 FQNEAQ (reference sequence). The CDR3 sequence is 11 residues long. Partial CDR3 DNA: TGTGCCAGCAGCTTAGAAAGGGGA. Its protein product is CASSLERG. The entire CDR3 is CASSLERGAFF.

Note on this clone: The read ends 3 residues shy of where the CDR3 ends; the end is completed using the germline J gene. V is TRBV6-1 and J is TRBJ2-7; 7 nucleotides line up with TRBD2. V lost 1 base to trimming and J lost 4 bases; unmatched junction nucleotides: 7. This CDR3 spans 15 amino acids. Germline V gives CDR1 MNHNS, CDR2 SASEGT. The CDR3 is CASSEGLREWYEQYF. Incomplete CDR3 DNA: TGTGCCAGCAGTGAAGGTCTGCGGGAGTGGTACGAG.

For this clone: Read data end 3 residues before the CDR3 end; the end is taken from the germline J gene. This rearrangement joins TRBV6-1 to TRBJ1-5, with 7 bases that match TRBD1. The V and J ends lost 4 bases and 3 bases, in that order; junction bases with no gene match: 3. From germline, CDR1 is MNHNS and CDR2 SASEGT. This CDR3 is 14 amino acids long. This CDR3 reads CASSATGANQPQHF. The sequenced CDR3 bases are TGTGCCAGCAGTGCCACAGGGGCCAATCAGCCC.

About this clone itself: The CDR3 is cut off 3 residues early in the read; its end comes from the germline J gene. The chain recombines TRBV18 with TRBJ2-7; the match to TRBD1 covers 7 bases. Losses at the gene ends were 6 bases for V and 4 bases for J; bases not matched to a gene: 6. Germline lookup yields CDR1 KGHSH and CDR2 LQKENI. This CDR3 has 13 amino acids. The part of the CDR3 DNA that was read is TGTGCCAGCTCTCCGGACAGGTGGTACGAG. This sequence encodes CASSPDRWYE. The entire CDR3 protein is CASSPDRWYEQYF. Full variable domain (remainder filled in from reference TRBV18 and TRBJ2-7): NAGVMQNPRHLVRRRGQEARLRCSPMKGHSHVYWYRQLPEEGLKFMVYLQKENIIDESGMPKERFSAEFPKEGPSILRIQQVVRGDSAAYFCASSPDRWYEQYFGPGTRLTVT.

A remark on this clone: The observed sequence ends 3 residues before the CDR3 terminus, with the missing tail filled in from the germline J gene. The chain is built from TRBV6-1 and TRBJ1-1, with 7 bases lining up with TRBD1. The germline V gene encodes CDR1 MNHNS and CDR2 SASEGT. The CDR3 extends over 15 amino acids. J was trimmed by 4 bases and V by 2 bases; bases with no gene match: 7. CDR3 loop: CASSEFRGIATEAFF. CDR3 bases read: TGTGCCAGCAGTGAATTCAGGGGGATTGCCACTGAA.

Regarding this clone: The read halts 3 residues ahead of the CDR3 end, with the missing end drawn from the germline J gene. The chain links TRBV6-2 or TRBV6-3 to TRBJ2-7, with TRBD1 identical over 7 bases. Germline V gene lookup returns CDR1 MNHEY and CDR2 SVGEGT. V shed 7 bases and J 2 bases; nucleotides not matched to a gene: 5. The CDR3 covers 13 residues. CDR3 DNA (partial): TGTGCCAGCACATTTCAGGGGGCCTACGAG. Translation: CASTFQGAYE. The CDR3 as a whole reads CASTFQGAYEQYF.

With respect to this clone: The CDR3 goes on 3 residues after the read ends, and that part is filled in from the germline J gene. This chain uses TRBV20-1 with TRBJ2-5; 8 bases fit TRBD2. Germline trimming cut 6 bases from V and 5 bases from J; bases unmatched to any gene: 23. The CDR3 is 18 amino acids. CDR1 DFQATT and CDR2 SNEGSKA come from the germline V gene (reference sequence). This chain's CDR3 is CSATLAEDAIKDLETQYF. Incomplete CDR3 DNA: TGCAGTGCAACACTAGCGGAGGACGCAATTAAAGATCTCGAGACC.

As concerns this clone: The CDR3 end is not reached by the read, which stops 3 residues before it; the germline J gene fills it in. The chain combines TRBV20-1 with TRBJ2-7; TRBD2 matches at 7 bases. Trimming took 0 bases from V and 3 from J; bases not matched to a gene: 8. The CDR3 runs to 15 residues. The germline CDR1 and CDR2 sequences are DFQATT and SNEGSKA (reference sequence). Partial CDR3 DNA: TGCAGTGCTAGAGATGGAAGCGGGGTGGGCTACGAG. Translating it yields CSARDGSGVGYE. The complete CDR3 reads CSARDGSGVGYEQYF.

On this clone itself: With the read ending 3 residues before the CDR3 end, the germline J gene is used to fill in that end. The chain combines TRBV7-9 with TRBJ1-3, with 7 bases matching TRBD1. The CDR3 covers 14 residues. V gave up 5 bases and J gave up 2 bases; unmatched junction bases: 3. Germline assignment: CDR1 SEHNR and CDR2 FQNEAQ (reference sequence). CDR3 protein: CASSLTGAGNTIYF. CDR3 DNA, as far as it was read: TGTGCCAGCAGCCTTACAGGGGCTGGAAACACC.

With regard to this clone: The CDR3 end is not reached by the read, which stops 3 residues before it; the germline J gene fills it in. J is TRBJ2-7 and V is TRBV19, with D perhaps matching TRBD1 (6 bases). The CDR3 length is 15 residues. CDR1 and CDR2 from the germline V gene are LNHDA and SQIVND (reference sequence). Trimming removed 3 bases at V and 3 bases at J, with 15 bases between. Partial CDR3 DNA: TGTGCCAGTAGTATCCAAAGGACAGACCTCTACGAG. It is translated as CASSIQRTDLYE. The entire CDR3 protein reads CASSIQRTDLYEQYF.

Regarding this clone: The CDR3 is cut off 3 residues early in the read; its end comes from the germline J gene. This chain links TRBV2 with TRBJ2-7, with TRBD2 identical over 11 bases. The CDR3 covers 15 residues. Losses at the gene ends were 5 bases for V and 3 bases for J; bases not matched to a gene: 6. The germline CDR1 and CDR2 sequences are SNHLY and FYNNEI. CDR3 loop: CASSLLAGAFYEQYF. The covered CDR3 bases are TGTGCCAGCAGTTTACTAGCGGGGGCCTTCTACGAG.

With regard to this clone: Coverage ceases 3 residues before the CDR3 finishes, and the germline J gene fills in the end. The gene calls are TRBV9 and TRBJ2-1; D may be TRBD2 (5 bases). Trimming stripped 0 bases from V and 2 bases from J, with 9 bases between. The CDR3 runs 15 residues. Looked up from germline, CDR1 is SGDLS and CDR2 is YYNGEE. CDR3 residues: CASSVVAEAYNEQFF. Partial CDR3 DNA: TGTGCCAGCAGCGTAGTGGCGGAGGCCTACAATGAG.

Worth noting for this clone: Read data end 3 residues before the CDR3 end; the end is taken from the germline J gene. This chain joins TRBV11-2 and TRBJ1-2, with no clear D. CDR3 length: 15 residues. Trimming left V 4 bases short and J 2 bases short, with 14 bases between. Germline CDR1 is SGHAT and CDR2 is FQNNGV. The CDR3 spells CASSSPMVVNYGYTF. The sequenced part of the CDR3 DNA is TGTGCCAGCAGCTCCCCAATGGTAGTGAACTATGGC.

For this clone: The read falls 3 residues short of the CDR3 end, and the missing part is taken from the germline J gene. The chain carries TRBV5-6 and TRBJ1-2; D is uncertain. This CDR3 has 15 amino acids. Germline-derived CDR1 and CDR2 are SGHDT and YYEEEE. Trimming removed 4 bases at V and 4 bases at J, with 17 bases between. The sequenced part of the CDR3 DNA is TGTGCCAGCAGCCTTTCGGAGGGTTTGTTCTATGGC. Amino acids: CASSLSEGLFYG. The full CDR3 reads CASSLSEGLFYGYTF. The full variable domain, with the rest looked up from reference TRBV5-6 and TRBJ1-2, is DAGVTQSPTHLIKTRGQQVTLRCSPKSGHDTVSWYQQALGQGPQFIFQYYEEEERQRGNFPDRFSGHQFPNYSSELNVNALLLGDSALYLCASSLSEGLFYGYTFGSGTRLTVV.

Points on this clone: The read finishes 3 residues shy of the CDR3 end, and the germline J gene is used to complete it. The chain combines TRBV5-1 with TRBJ2-1; 11 nucleotides agree with TRBD2. The CDR3 runs to 15 residues. The germline CDR1 and CDR2 sequences are SGHRS and YFSETQ. With V trimmed by 5 bases and J by 4 bases, 5 bases remained unmatched. The sequenced part of the CDR3 DNA is TGCGCCAGCAGGGGACTAGCGGATGATTACAATGAG. It specifies CASRGLADDYNE. The full CDR3 protein is CASRGLADDYNEQFF.

With respect to this clone: The missing CDR3 end, 3 residues past where the read stops, is filled in from the germline J gene. V gene TRBV30 combines with J gene TRBJ1-2, with 7 bases that match TRBD1. Germline CDR1 GTSNPN, CDR2 SVGIG (reference sequence). The length of the CDR3 is 13 residues. The V and J ends lost 5 bases and 4 bases, in that order; junction bases with no gene match: 7. The sequenced part of the CDR3 DNA is TGTGCCTGGGTGGGGGACAGCTTCTATGGC. Protein sequence: CAWVGDSFYG. In full, the CDR3 reads CAWVGDSFYGYTF.

In the case of this clone: With the read ending 3 residues before the CDR3 end, the germline J gene is used to fill in that end. The chain joins TRBV5-6 to TRBJ2-1; TRBD2 matches at 10 bases. The CDR3 sequence is 15 residues long. Looked up from germline, CDR1 is SGHDT and CDR2 is YYEEEE. Unmatched junction bases numbered 11, after V lost 6 bases and J lost 8 bases. CDR3 DNA (partial): TGTGCCAGCATTCAGGCTAGCGGGAGTTTTGATGAG. Translating gives CASIQASGSFDE. In full, the CDR3 is CASIQASGSFDEQFF.

For this clone: The read ends 3 residues shy of where the CDR3 ends; the end is completed using the germline J gene. The chain has TRBV4-2 and TRBJ2-1; 12 bases agree with TRBD1. The junction had 17 bases not matched to a gene; V was cut back by 4 bases and J by 4 bases. The CDR3 is made up of 20 amino acids. Germline V gives CDR1 LGHNA, CDR2 YNFKEQ. Incomplete CDR3 DNA: TGTGCCAGCAGCCCCTCACCGGGACAGGGGGCTTCAAACCTTTACAATGAG. It is translated as CASSPSPGQGASNLYNE. The whole CDR3 protein reads CASSPSPGQGASNLYNEQFF.

The CDR3 sequence is CASTEGLQPQHF. Partial CDR3 DNA: TGTGCCAGTACGGAGGGACTTCAGCCC. The chain combines TRBV19 with TRBJ1-5; D perhaps matches TRBD1 (5 bases). The read terminates 3 residues ahead of where the CDR3 ends, so the germline J gene completes it. Looked up from germline, CDR1 is LNHDA and CDR2 is SQIVND (reference sequence). Deletions cut 7 bases from V and 6 bases from J, with 10 bases between. The CDR3 runs to 12 residues.

In regard to this clone: The read is 3 residues too short to cover the CDR3 end, so that end is filled in from the germline J gene. The chain is built from TRBV7-9 and TRBJ2-7, with 7 bases identical to TRBD1. In germline, CDR1 is SEHNR, CDR2 FQNEAQ (reference sequence). CDR3 size: 15 residues. V was clipped by 6 bases and J by 1 base; unmatched bases: 9. The CDR3 loop reads CASRLGDSASYEQYF. The DNA read from the CDR3 is TGTGCCAGCAGACTAGGGGACAGCGCATCCTACGAG.

For this clone: The read comes to an end 3 residues before the CDR3 does, leaving the germline J gene to fill in the end. The gene calls are TRBV29-1 and TRBJ2-2; D is unresolved. The CDR3 is made up of 12 amino acids. Germline CDR1 SQVTM, CDR2 ANQGSEA. With 0 bases removed from V and 7 bases from J, the gap between germline ends came to 6 bases. The CDR3 sequence is CSVEEAYGELFF. Incomplete CDR3 DNA: TGCAGCGTTGAAGAGGCTTACGGGGAG.

Of note for this clone: Read sequence stops 3 residues before the CDR3 end, and the germline J gene provides the missing end. This sequence joins TRBV19 and TRBJ2-7, with a possible D match to TRBD1 (5 bases). The V gene's germline CDR1 is LNHDA and CDR2 SQIVND (reference sequence). The CDR3 is 15 residues long. Trimming cost V 1 base and J 0 bases, with 10 bases left between them. The CDR3 spells CASSIGLGHSYEQYF. Partial CDR3 DNA: TGTGCCAGTAGTATAGGGTTAGGACACTCCTACGAG.

As concerns this clone: Coverage ceases 3 residues before the CDR3 finishes, and the germline J gene fills in the end. This chain links TRBV7-2 with TRBJ2-1; the match to TRBD1 covers 10 bases. The CDR3 covers 16 residues. Germline loops: CDR1 SGHTA, CDR2 FQGNSA. Germline trimming cut 0 bases from V and 4 bases from J; bases unmatched to any gene: 3. The CDR3 spells CASSLAGTGAYNEQFF. The CDR3 DNA, read in part, is TGTGCCAGCAGCTTAGCCGGGACAGGGGCTTACAATGAG.